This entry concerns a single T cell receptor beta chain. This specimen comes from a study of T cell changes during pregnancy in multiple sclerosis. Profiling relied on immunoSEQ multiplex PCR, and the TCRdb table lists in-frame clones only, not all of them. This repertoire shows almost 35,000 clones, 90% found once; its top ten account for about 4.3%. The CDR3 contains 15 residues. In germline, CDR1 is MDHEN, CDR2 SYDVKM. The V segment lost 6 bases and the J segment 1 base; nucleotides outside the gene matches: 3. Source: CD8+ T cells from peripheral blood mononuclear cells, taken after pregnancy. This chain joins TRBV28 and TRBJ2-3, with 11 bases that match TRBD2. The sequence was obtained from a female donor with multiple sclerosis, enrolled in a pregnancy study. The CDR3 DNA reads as TGTGCCAGCAGATTAGCGGGGGGGGGCACAGATACGCAGTATTTT. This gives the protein CASRLAGGGTDTQYF.